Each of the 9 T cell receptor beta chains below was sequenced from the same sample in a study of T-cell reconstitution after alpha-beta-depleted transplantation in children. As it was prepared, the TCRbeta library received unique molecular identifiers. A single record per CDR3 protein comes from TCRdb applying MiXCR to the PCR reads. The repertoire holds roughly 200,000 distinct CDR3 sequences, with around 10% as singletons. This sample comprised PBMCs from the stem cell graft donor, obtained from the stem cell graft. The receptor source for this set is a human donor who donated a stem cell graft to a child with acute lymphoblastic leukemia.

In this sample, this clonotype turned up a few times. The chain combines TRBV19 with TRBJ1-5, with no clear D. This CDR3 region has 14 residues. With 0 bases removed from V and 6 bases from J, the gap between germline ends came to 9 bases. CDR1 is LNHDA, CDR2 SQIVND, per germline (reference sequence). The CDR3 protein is CASSIDPAAQPQHF. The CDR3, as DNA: TGTGCCAGTAGTATAGATCCGGCCGCTCAGCCCCAGCATTTT.

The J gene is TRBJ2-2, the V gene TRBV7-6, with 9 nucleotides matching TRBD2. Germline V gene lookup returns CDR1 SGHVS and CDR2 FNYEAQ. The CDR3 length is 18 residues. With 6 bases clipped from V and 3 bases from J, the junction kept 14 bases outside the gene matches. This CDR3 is CASSRQAGGPFDTGELFF. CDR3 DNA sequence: TGTGCCAGCAGTCGACAGGCGGGGGGGCCGTTTGACACCGGGGAGCTGTTTTTT.

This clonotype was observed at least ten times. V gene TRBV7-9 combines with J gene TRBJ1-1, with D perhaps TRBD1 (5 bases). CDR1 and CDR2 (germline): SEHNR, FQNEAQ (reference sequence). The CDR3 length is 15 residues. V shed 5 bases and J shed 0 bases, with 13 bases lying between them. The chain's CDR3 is CASSRAGGMNTEAFF. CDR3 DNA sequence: TGTGCCAGCAGCCGCGCCGGGGGAATGAACACTGAAGCTTTCTTT. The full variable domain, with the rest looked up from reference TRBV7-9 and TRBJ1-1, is DTGVSQNPRHKITKRGQNVTFRCDPISEHNRLYWYRQTLGQGPEFLTYFQNEAQLEKSRLLSDRFSAERPKGSFSTLEIQRTEQGDSAMYLCASSRAGGMNTEAFFGQGTRLTVV.

CDR3 bases: TGTGCCAGCAGCCCGACAGGGTACGGTTCACCCCTCCACTTT. Translation gives CASSPTGYGSPLHF. The chain couples TRBV9 to TRBJ1-6; 7 bases are a match to TRBD1. The CDR3 extends over 14 amino acids. The junction had 7 bases not matched to a gene; V was cut back by 4 bases and J by 9 bases. Per germline, CDR1 SGDLS and CDR2 YYNGEE.

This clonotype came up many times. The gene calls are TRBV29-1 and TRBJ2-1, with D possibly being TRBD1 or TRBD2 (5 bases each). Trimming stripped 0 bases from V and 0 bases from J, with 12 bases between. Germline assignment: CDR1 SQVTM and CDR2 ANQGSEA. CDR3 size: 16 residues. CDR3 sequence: CSVEDTGQSSYNEQFF. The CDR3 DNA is TGCAGCGTTGAAGATACGGGGCAAAGCTCCTACAATGAGCAGTTCTTC.

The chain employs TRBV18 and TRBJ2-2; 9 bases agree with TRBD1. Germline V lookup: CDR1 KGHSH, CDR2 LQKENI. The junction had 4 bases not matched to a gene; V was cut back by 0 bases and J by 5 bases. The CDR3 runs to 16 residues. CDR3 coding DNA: TGTGCCAGCTCACCACCGGGACAGGGAATTACCGGGGAGCTGTTTTTT. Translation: CASSPPGQGITGELFF.

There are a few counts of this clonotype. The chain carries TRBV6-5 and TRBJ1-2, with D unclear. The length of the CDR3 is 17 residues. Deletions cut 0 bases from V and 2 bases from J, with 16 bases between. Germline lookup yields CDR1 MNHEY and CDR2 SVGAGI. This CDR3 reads CASSYSSWRPGNYGYTF. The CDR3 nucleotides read TGTGCCAGCAGTTACTCGAGTTGGCGCCCGGGCAACTATGGCTACACCTTC.

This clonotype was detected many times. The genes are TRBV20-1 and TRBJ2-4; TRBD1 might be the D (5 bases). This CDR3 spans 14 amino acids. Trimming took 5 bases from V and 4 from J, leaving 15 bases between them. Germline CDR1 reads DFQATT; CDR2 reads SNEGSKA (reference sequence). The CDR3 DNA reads TGCAGTGCTTGGCAGGGATACCCAAAAAACATTCAGTACTTC. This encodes CSAWQGYPKNIQYF.

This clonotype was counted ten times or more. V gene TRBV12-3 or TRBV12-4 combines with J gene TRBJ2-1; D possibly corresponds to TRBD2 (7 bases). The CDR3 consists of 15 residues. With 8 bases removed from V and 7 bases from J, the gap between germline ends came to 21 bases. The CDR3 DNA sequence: TGTGCCAGCGATCGTGGGGGGGGGGCCTGGAATGAGCAGTTCTTC. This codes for CASDRGGGAWNEQFF.